This TCR beta chain was recovered during a study of control samples from healthy donors and cancer patients. TCRdb's copy holds only in-frame clones and misses some; the assay was immunoSEQ multiplex PCR. This sample has approximately 99,000 clones; 70% to 85% occur once, and the top ten carry approximately 7%. The CDR3 has 14 residues. V lost 6 bases to trimming and J lost 2 bases, with 13 bases between them. Germline values: CDR1 MDHEN, CDR2 SYDVKM. The chain couples TRBV28 to TRBJ1-1, with D unresolved. The sequence came from a man aged 18 to 29 in good health. The sequenced sample was blood. The CDR3, as DNA: TGTGCCAGCAGAGGACGCAAACTAAACACTGAAGCTTTCTTT. Its protein product is CASRGRKLNTEAFF.